The entry that follows covers one T cell receptor beta chain sequence. This clonotype has just a few counts. Its antigen has not been determined. No qualities accompany the bases; no much larger clone lies one base away. The entry originates in a study of vaccination and CD4 T cells after COVID-19 (dated by TCRdb to between 2021 and 2023). Describing the broader study: Convalescent patients had a positive SARS-CoV-2 result on nasal swab PCR, and of these patients, several had mild disease and one had severe disease. In the convalescent cohort there were six males and four females, among whom were two Hispanic individuals, seven Caucasians, two Asians and one multiracial person. Each participant got two doses of either the Pfizer-BioNTech BNT162b2 vaccine (n=8) or the Moderna mRNA-1273 vaccine (n=2). Post-COVID blood samples were collected from convalescent patients a median of approximately 93 days after diagnosis, with a range of about 30 to 161 days. Post-vaccine blood samples were collected a median of approximately 68 days after the second vaccine dose, ranging from 14 to 241 days. A few convalescent patients gave samples both early after vaccination (day 14) and late after vaccination (days 161 to 241). The cultures were stimulated with overlapping spike peptide pools from SARS-CoV-2 and from the common cold coronaviruses HCoV-NL63, HCoV-OC43 and HCoV-229E. Control cultures used a CEFX viral epitope pool as positive control, an HIV-1 Nef peptide pool as negative control, or no peptide. In about 11 COVID-19 convalescent patients and several infection-naive healthy vaccine recipients, the spike-specific CD4+ TCR repertoire before mRNA vaccination was compared with the repertoire after mRNA vaccination.

Libraries were built with PCR. At the Johns Hopkins FTIC core, DNA from the cultured CD4+ T cells underwent TCR sequencing with the Oncomine TCR Beta short-read assay. The QIAamp micro DNA kit was used to extract genomic DNA from the cultured CD4+ T cells. Oncomine TCR Beta libraries from cultured CD4+ T cells were pooled with unique dual indexes and sequenced on an Illumina iSeq 100. Concerning the study's data processing: Non-productive sequences were removed, and CDR3s that did not start with C, did not end with F or W, or were shorter than 7 amino acids were discarded. Antigen-specific clonotypes were identified using the MANAFEST web application through comparison of peptide-stimulated wells with reference and other culture wells. To be called positive, a clone needed an FDR below 0.05, an odds ratio above 5, and a productive frequency above 0.1% in at least two of three replicate wells. A clonotype was classed as cross-reactive if the clonotype showed significant expansion both in SARS-CoV-2 spike wells and in at least one common cold coronavirus spike condition. Similarity between CDR3 sequences was evaluated in R version 3.6.1 using Levenshtein distances (stringdist) and unrooted phylogenetic trees (ape). TCRdb passed the public sequencing reads through fastp at Q25 and MiXCR, retaining productive beta sequences. Duplicate CDR3 protein sequences are folded into a single record with the most common DNA and genes. TCRdb, not the authors, supplied the V and J calls. The sample yields more than 15,000 distinct CDR3 sequences; around 50% were counted once. Of the sample, approximately 15% falls within the top ten clones.

Sample time point, as interpreted from the label and publication: late sampling 161 to 241 days after vaccination in three convalescent patients. This sample's treatment or condition label indicates: roughly ten-day PBMC culture with coronavirus spike peptide pools or control peptides (ViraFEST assay). The ViraFEST assay, used in the study, expanded antigen-specific T cells with peptide pools and then identified the expanded clonotypes through TCR sequencing. The convalescent patients' positive SARS-CoV-2 PCR tests fell between March and December 2020, which was before the Alpha, Beta and Delta variants emerged in the United States. Each well held 2 million to 2.5 million PBMCs cultured with approximately 9.1 ug/ml peptide pools in IMDM containing approximately 4.8% human AB serum and around 10 IU/ml IL-2. On days 3 and 7, half of the culture medium was replaced with fresh IL-2-containing medium. After around 10 days of culture, CD4+ T cells were isolated by negative selection with the EasySep CD4+ T cell isolation kit. Ficoll-Paque Plus gradient centrifugation was used to isolate PBMCs from whole blood, and the isolated PBMCs were then either used fresh or cryopreserved at -140C. In general, triplicate wells were set up for every culture condition.

Cut back by 3 bases and 5 bases, the V and J ends lie 8 bases apart. Reading the germline V gene gives CDR1 SGHTA and CDR2 FQGTGA. The CDR3, from cysteine to phenylalanine, totals 13 residues. Only CDR3 DNA is held: 39 bases, read in frame from base 1. Study-wide conclusions, independent of this receptor: Among convalescent patients, a median roughly 84% of the SARS-CoV-2-reactive clones seen after vaccination appeared only after vaccination, which suggests priming specific to the vaccine. Of the vaccine-specific clones found in convalescent patients, nearly all (304 of 307) were mono-reactive for SARS-CoV-2 spike instead of being cross-reactive with common cold coronaviruses. Although the median number of SARS-CoV-2-reactive clonotypes went up from some 23 after infection to 38 after vaccination, the increase was not significant. Relatively few convalescent patients were included in the study, and early timepoints after natural infection were not analyzed.

The clonotype originates from a human donor who had recovered from COVID-19. The chain couples TRBV7-3 to TRBJ2-1; TRBD1 is a weak D gene call, 5 bases matching. The sample was CD4+ T cells from blood, cultured in vitro, taken about 7 months after SARS-CoV-2 vaccination. The CDR3 has the sequence CASSFGRDNEQFF. The bases read TGTGCCAGCAGCTTCGGCAGGGACAATGAGCAGTTCTTC.